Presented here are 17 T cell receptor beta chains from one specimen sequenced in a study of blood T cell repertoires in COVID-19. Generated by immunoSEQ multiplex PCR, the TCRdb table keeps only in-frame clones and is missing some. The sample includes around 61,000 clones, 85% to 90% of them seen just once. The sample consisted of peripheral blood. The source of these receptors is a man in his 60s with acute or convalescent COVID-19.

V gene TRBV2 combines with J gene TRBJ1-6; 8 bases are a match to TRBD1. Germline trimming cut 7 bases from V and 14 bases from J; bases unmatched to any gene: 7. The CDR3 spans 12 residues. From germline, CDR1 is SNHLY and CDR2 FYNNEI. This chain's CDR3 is CASMDRVLALHF. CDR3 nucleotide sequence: TGTGCCAGCATGGACAGGGTTCTCGCCCTCCACTTT. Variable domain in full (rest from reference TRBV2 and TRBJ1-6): EPEVTQTPSHQVTQMGQEVILRCVPISNHLYFYWYRQILGQKVEFLVSFYNNEISEKSEIFDDQFSVERPDGSNFTLKIRSTKLEDSAMYFCASMDRVLALHFGNGTRLTVT.

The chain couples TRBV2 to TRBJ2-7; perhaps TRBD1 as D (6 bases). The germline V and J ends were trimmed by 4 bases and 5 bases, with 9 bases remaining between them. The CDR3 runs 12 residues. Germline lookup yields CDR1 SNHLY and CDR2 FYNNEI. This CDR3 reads CASSAQGNEQYF. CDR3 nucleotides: TGTGCCAGCAGTGCCCAGGGGAACGAGCAGTACTTC.

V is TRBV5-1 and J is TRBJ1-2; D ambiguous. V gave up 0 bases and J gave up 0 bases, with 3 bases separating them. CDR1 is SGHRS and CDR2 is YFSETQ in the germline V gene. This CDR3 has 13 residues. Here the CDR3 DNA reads TGCGCCAGCAGCTTGGACACTAACTATGGCTACACCTTC. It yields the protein CASSLDTNYGYTF. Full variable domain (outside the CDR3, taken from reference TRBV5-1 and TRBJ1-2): KAGVTQTPRYLIKTRGQQVTLSCSPISGHRSVSWYQQTPGQGLQFLFEYFSETQRNKGNFPGRFSGRQFSNSRSEMNVSTLELGDSALYLCASSLDTNYGYTFGSGTRLTVV.

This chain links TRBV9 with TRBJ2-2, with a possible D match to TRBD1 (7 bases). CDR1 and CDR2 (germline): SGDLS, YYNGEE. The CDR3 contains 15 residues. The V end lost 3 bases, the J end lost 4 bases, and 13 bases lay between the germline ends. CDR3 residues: CASSAPQGGTGELFF. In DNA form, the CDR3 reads TGTGCCAGCAGCGCCCCCCAGGGGGGCACCGGGGAGCTGTTTTTT. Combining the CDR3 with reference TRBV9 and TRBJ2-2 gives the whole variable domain DSGVTQTPKHLITATGQRVTLRCSPRSGDLSVYWYQQSLDQGLQFLIQYYNGEERAKGNILERFSAQQFPDLHSELNLSSLELGDSALYFCASSAPQGGTGELFFGEGSRLTVL.

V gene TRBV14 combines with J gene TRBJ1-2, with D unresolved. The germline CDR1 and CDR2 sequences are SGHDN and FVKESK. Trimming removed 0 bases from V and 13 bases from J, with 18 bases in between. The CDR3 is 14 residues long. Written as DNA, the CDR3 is TGTGCCAGCAGCCAAGATGAGCCATTCAGGTCCTCCACCTTC. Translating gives CASSQDEPFRSSTF.

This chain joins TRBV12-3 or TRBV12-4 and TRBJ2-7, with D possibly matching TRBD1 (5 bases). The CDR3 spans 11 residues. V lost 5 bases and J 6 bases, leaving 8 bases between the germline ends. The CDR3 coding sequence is TGTGCCAGCAGTAGGGGTATCGAGCAGTACTTC. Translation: CASSRGIEQYF.

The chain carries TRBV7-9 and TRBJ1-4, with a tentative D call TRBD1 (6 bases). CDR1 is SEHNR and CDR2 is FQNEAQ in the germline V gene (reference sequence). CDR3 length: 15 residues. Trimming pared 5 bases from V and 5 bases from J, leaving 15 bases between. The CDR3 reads CASSPGGGPNEKLFF. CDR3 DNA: TGTGCCAGCAGCCCGGGCGGGGGGCCGAATGAAAAACTGTTTTTT.

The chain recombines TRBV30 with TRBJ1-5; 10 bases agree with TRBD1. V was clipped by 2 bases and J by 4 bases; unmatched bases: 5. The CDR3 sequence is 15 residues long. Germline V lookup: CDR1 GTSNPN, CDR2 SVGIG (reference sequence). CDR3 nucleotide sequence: TGTGCCTGGAGTAGGGGGACAGGGGTAAATCAGCCCCAGCATTTT. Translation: CAWSRGTGVNQPQHF.

The CDR3 bases are TGTGCCAGCAGCCAAACTCCACTGAGCTCCTATAATTCACCCCTCCACTTT. Its protein product is CASSQTPLSSYNSPLHF. The chain is built from TRBV4-2 and TRBJ1-6; D remains unclear. CDR3 length: 17 amino acids. Trimming cost V 2 bases and J 0 bases, with 11 bases left between them. CDR1 is LGHNA, CDR2 YNFKEQ, per germline.

The CDR3 region has the DNA TGCGCCAGCAGGGGCAGTTCGACCGGGGAGCTGTTTTTT. Residues: CASRGSSTGELFF. The chain recombines TRBV10-2 with TRBJ2-2; D remains unclear. Trimming pared 6 bases from V and 5 bases from J, leaving 10 bases between. CDR3 length: 13 amino acids. Germline V gene sequence: CDR1 WSHSY, CDR2 SAAADI.

The CDR3: CASSLGAVLEAFF. In DNA, the CDR3 is TGTGCCAGCAGCTTGGGGGCCGTTCTTGAAGCTTTCTTT. This chain joins TRBV5-6 and TRBJ1-1; D remains unclear. V was trimmed by 0 bases and J by 7 bases, leaving 10 bases between them. The CDR3 runs 13 residues. Germline-derived CDR1 and CDR2 are SGHDT and YYEEEE.

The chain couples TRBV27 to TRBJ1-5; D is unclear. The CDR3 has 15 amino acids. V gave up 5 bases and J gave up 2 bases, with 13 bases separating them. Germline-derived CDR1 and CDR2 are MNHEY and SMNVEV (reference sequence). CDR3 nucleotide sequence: TGTGCCAGCAGTAGCAGAGGGTTGGGCAATCAGCCCCAGCATTTT. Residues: CASSSRGLGNQPQHF.

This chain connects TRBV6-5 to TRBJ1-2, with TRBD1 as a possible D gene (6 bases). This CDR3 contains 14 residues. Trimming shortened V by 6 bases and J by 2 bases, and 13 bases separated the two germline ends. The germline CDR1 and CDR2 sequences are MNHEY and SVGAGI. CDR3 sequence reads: CASRSPGTNYGYTF. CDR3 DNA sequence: TGTGCCAGCAGATCCCCGGGGACAAACTATGGCTACACCTTC.

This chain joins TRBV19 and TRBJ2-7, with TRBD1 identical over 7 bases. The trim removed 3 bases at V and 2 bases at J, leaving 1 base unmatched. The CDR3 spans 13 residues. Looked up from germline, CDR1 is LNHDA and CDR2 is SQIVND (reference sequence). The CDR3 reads CASSIQGAYEQYF. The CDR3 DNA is TGTGCCAGTAGTATTCAGGGGGCCTACGAGCAGTACTTC.

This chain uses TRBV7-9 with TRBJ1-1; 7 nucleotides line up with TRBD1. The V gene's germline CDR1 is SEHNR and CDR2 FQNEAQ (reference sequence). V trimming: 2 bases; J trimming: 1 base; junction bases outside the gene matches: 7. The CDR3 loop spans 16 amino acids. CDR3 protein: CASSLWTGPTNTEAFF. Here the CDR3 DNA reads TGTGCCAGCAGCTTATGGACAGGCCCGACGAACACTGAAGCTTTCTTT.

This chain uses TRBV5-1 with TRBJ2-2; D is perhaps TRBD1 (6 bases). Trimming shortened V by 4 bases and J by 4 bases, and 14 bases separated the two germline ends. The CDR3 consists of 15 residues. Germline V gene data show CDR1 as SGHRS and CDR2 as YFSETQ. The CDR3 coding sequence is TGCGCCAGCAGCGGAGGACAGTCAGGCACCGGGGAGCTGTTTTTT. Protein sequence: CASSGGQSGTGELFF.

CDR3 loop: CASSAQGGLSGGYTF. CDR3 sequence (DNA): TGTGCCAGCTCTGCCCAGGGGGGCCTTTCGGGTGGCTACACCTTC. The chain links TRBV18 to TRBJ1-2, with 7 bases identical to TRBD1. The germline gives CDR1 KGHSH, CDR2 LQKENI. Unmatched junction bases numbered 14, after V lost 6 bases and J lost 7 bases. This CDR3 is built from 15 residues.